The 25 T cell receptor beta chains below come from one sample, sequenced in a study of blood T cell repertoires in COVID-19. Here immunoSEQ multiplex PCR was the method, and the copy in TCRdb shows in-frame clones only, minus some. Among approximately 91,000 clones listed, roughly 80% were seen once. The sequenced sample was peripheral blood. The receptors derive from a human donor in a cohort sampled during active COVID-19.

This rearrangement joins TRBV5-5 to TRBJ2-5; possible D gene TRBD2, 5 bases. V lost 4 bases to trimming and J lost 4 bases, with 11 bases between them. The germline V gene has CDR1 SGHKS and CDR2 YYEKEE (reference sequence). The CDR3 consists of 13 residues. CDR3 sequence reads: CASSPQGRETQYF. CDR3 nucleotides: TGTGCCAGCAGCCCACAAGGGAGAGAGACCCAGTACTTC.

This clone turned up a few times. This chain joins TRBV6-5 and TRBJ2-7; D possibly corresponds to TRBD1 (6 bases). The CDR3 runs to 12 residues. Germline assignment: CDR1 MNHEY and CDR2 SVGAGI. Trimming shortened V by 9 bases and J by 0 bases, and 9 bases separated the two germline ends. DNA for the CDR3: TGTGCCAGTGGACAGACCTCCTACGAGCAGTACTTC. Translation: CASGQTSYEQYF.

This chain connects TRBV15 to TRBJ1-1; 10 bases are shared with TRBD1. Looked up from germline, CDR1 is LNHNV and CDR2 is YYDKDF (reference sequence). The V segment lost 2 bases and the J segment 5 bases; nucleotides outside the gene matches: 5. The CDR3 runs 15 residues. CDR3 nucleotide sequence: TGTGCCACCAGCAGAAAAGGACAGGGGGGGACTGAAGCTTTCTTT. Protein: CATSRKGQGGTEAFF.

The rearrangement links TRBV6-6 to TRBJ2-7; TRBD1 aligns across 7 bases. V was clipped by 4 bases and J by 5 bases; unmatched bases: 5. This CDR3 is 13 amino acids long. Germline V lookup: CDR1 MNHNY, CDR2 SVGAGI (reference sequence). CDR3 bases: TGTGCCAGCAGTTCCTACAGGGGCAACGAGCAGTACTTC. Protein product: CASSSYRGNEQYF.

This clone was seen more than once but under ten times. The chain joins TRBV24-1 to TRBJ2-7, with D tentatively TRBD1 (6 bases). This CDR3 is 14 amino acids long. Looked up from germline, CDR1 is KGHDR and CDR2 is SFDVKD. V gave up 4 bases and J gave up 0 bases, with 9 bases separating them. Here the CDR3 reads CATSEGDNSYEQYF. DNA for the CDR3: TGTGCCACCAGTGAAGGGGACAACTCCTACGAGCAGTACTTC.

This chain links TRBV18 with TRBJ2-7; D is perhaps TRBD1 (5 bases). Trimming left V 3 bases short and J 5 bases short, with 11 bases between. The length of the CDR3 is 13 residues. From germline, CDR1 is KGHSH and CDR2 LQKENI. The CDR3 nucleotides are TGTGCCAGCTCACCTCCGGGCAGGGACGAGCAGTACTTC. It is translated as CASSPPGRDEQYF.

This rearrangement joins TRBV3-1 (or the pseudogene TRBV3-2) to TRBJ1-1; TRBD1 might be the D (6 bases). The CDR3 loop spans 13 amino acids. Per the germline V gene, CDR1 is LGHDT and CDR2 is YNNKEL (reference sequence). Deletions cut 3 bases from V and 11 bases from J, with 16 bases between. The CDR3, as DNA: TGTGCCAGCAGCCACGGAGACAGGTCACGGGCTTTCTTT. Encoded protein: CASSHGDRSRAFF.

The chain is built from TRBV21-1 and TRBJ2-7; the D segment call TRBD2 is taken from the table without a DNA check. TRBV21-1 is a known pseudogene. This CDR3 contains 13 residues. CDR3 sequence reads: CANSAWRAYEQYF. CDR3 coding DNA: TGTGCCAATTCGGCCTGGAGGGCCTACGAGCAGTACTTC.

The chain combines TRBV3-1 (or the pseudogene TRBV3-2) with TRBJ1-5, with 8 positions matching TRBD1. Trimming cost V 3 bases and J 6 bases; bases outside gene matches: 10. From germline, CDR1 is LGHDT and CDR2 YNNKEL (reference sequence). The CDR3 covers 16 residues. The CDR3 sequence: CASSQDHRGGSQPQHF. CDR3 coding DNA: TGTGCCAGCAGCCAGGACCACAGGGGGGGCAGTCAGCCCCAGCATTTT.

The V and J genes are TRBV12-1 and TRBJ1-1. TRBV12-1 is a pseudogene locus. The CDR3 has 14 residues. CDR3 amino acids: CASSSGRSNTEAFF. The CDR3 nucleotides read TGTGCCAGCAGCTCCGGGAGGTCGAACACTGAAGCTTTCTTT.

The chain couples TRBV27 to TRBJ1-2; 10 bases align to TRBD1. V lost 7 bases to trimming and J lost 7 bases; unmatched junction nucleotides: 6. The CDR3 consists of 13 residues. The germline V gene encodes CDR1 MNHEY and CDR2 SMNVEV (reference sequence). This CDR3 is CASTDRGLSGYTF. CDR3 bases: TGTGCCAGCACTGACAGGGGGCTTTCTGGCTACACCTTC.

The CDR3 loop reads CASSQTSSSYNEQFF. The CDR3 region has the DNA TGTGCCAGCAGCCAGACTAGTAGCTCCTACAATGAGCAGTTCTTC. The chain uses TRBV7-3 and TRBJ2-1, with D perhaps matching TRBD2 (6 bases). CDR3 length: 15 amino acids. Trimming took off 5 bases at V and 0 bases at J, with 11 bases between the two ends. The germline V gene has CDR1 SGHTA and CDR2 FQGTGA.

This clone was seen only once. The V call is TRBV5-5, the J call TRBJ2-7, with 7 bases aligning to TRBD1. CDR1 and CDR2 (germline): SGHKS, YYEKEE (reference sequence). V gave up 0 bases and J gave up 1 base; unmatched junction bases: 4. The CDR3 is made up of 15 amino acids. The CDR3 region is CASSLAGTASYEQYF. The DNA of the CDR3 is TGTGCCAGCAGCTTGGCCGGGACAGCGTCCTACGAGCAGTACTTC.

The chain couples TRBV5-1 to TRBJ2-5; 7 nucleotides line up with TRBD2. The germline gives CDR1 SGHRS, CDR2 YFSETQ. Losses at the gene ends were 3 bases for V and 5 bases for J; bases not matched to a gene: 7. The CDR3 sequence is 14 residues long. CDR3 region: CASSSGGGRETQYF. CDR3 in DNA: TGCGCCAGCAGCTCGGGGGGAGGAAGGGAGACCCAGTACTTC.

The genes are TRBV3-1 (or the pseudogene TRBV3-2) and TRBJ2-7, with 13 bases matching TRBD2. CDR3 length equals 17 residues. Germline CDR1 reads LGHDT; CDR2 reads YNNKEL (reference sequence). Trimming cost V 3 bases and J 2 bases; bases outside gene matches: 7. CDR3 region: CASSQAQGTSGAYEQYF. The CDR3 region has the DNA TGTGCCAGCAGCCAGGCTCAGGGGACTAGCGGGGCCTACGAGCAGTACTTC.

This clone was picked up one time. The V call is TRBV5-1, the J call TRBJ2-2; TRBD2 aligns across 13 bases. J lost 0 bases, V lost 1 base, and 6 bases had no gene match. Germline V gives CDR1 SGHRS, CDR2 YFSETQ. The CDR3 has 19 residues. The CDR3 region is CASSLLGLAGLANTGELFF. In DNA form, the CDR3 reads TGCGCCAGCAGCTTGCTGGGACTAGCGGGGCTCGCGAACACCGGGGAGCTGTTTTTT.

The chain employs TRBV11-2 and TRBJ2-7; D gene unclear. This CDR3 is 15 amino acids long. CDR1 and CDR2 from the germline V gene are SGHAT and FQNNGV. With 1 base removed from V and 4 bases from J, the gap between germline ends came to 14 bases. This CDR3 reads CASSLGPSQVYEQYF. In nucleotides, the CDR3 is TGTGCCAGCAGCTTAGGACCCTCCCAGGTTTACGAGCAGTACTTC.

V gene TRBV6-5 combines with J gene TRBJ2-7; D may be TRBD1 (5 bases). This CDR3 is 13 amino acids long. Germline V gives CDR1 MNHEY, CDR2 SVGAGI. Trimming shortened V by 2 bases and J by 7 bases, and 12 bases separated the two germline ends. This CDR3 reads CASSYGAQFEQYF. As DNA, the CDR3 is TGTGCCAGCAGTTACGGGGCCCAGTTTGAGCAGTACTTC.

Concerning this clone: Compared with germline, one end of the junction differs, possibly owing to a read error. This chain links TRBV30 with TRBJ2-7; D is tentatively TRBD1 or TRBD2 (5 bases each). The CDR3 has 14 amino acids. Germline loops: CDR1 GTSNPN, CDR2 SVGIG (reference sequence). The CDR3 loop is CAWGGAAPSYEQYF. The CDR3 DNA sequence: TGTGCCTGGGGGGGAGCGGCTCCCTCCTATGAGCAGTACTTC. Drawing the rest from reference TRBV30 and TRBJ2-7, the complete variable domain is SQTIHQWPATLVQPVGSPLSLECTVEGTSNPNLYWYRQAAGRGLQLLFYSVGIGQISSEVPQNLSASRPQDRQFILSSKKLLLSDSGFYLCAWGGAAPSYEQYFGPGTRLTVT.

The rearrangement joins TRBV18 to TRBJ1-6; TRBD1 matches at 7 bases. Looked up from germline, CDR1 is KGHSH and CDR2 is LQKENI. The CDR3 sequence is 14 residues long. Trimming at V came to 4 bases and at J to 5 bases, leaving 2 bases not matched to a gene. CDR3 residues: CASSQGANNSPLHF. For the CDR3, the DNA is TGTGCCAGCTCACAGGGGGCGAATAATTCACCCCTCCACTTT.

This rearrangement joins TRBV5-1 to TRBJ1-2; D remains ambiguous. V shed 0 bases and J shed 7 bases, with 16 bases lying between them. CDR3 length equals 15 residues. CDR1 is SGHRS and CDR2 is YFSETQ in the germline V gene. CDR3 loop: CASSLDSPRLLGYTF. The CDR3 DNA reads TGCGCCAGCAGCTTGGACAGCCCCCGGCTTCTTGGCTACACCTTC.

The V gene is TRBV5-6, the J gene TRBJ2-6; D is ambiguous. Germline lookup yields CDR1 SGHDT and CDR2 YYEEEE. V lost 6 bases and J lost 7, with 14 bases in between. The CDR3 covers 14 residues. The CDR3 coding sequence is TGTGCCAGCAAATCCGGAGAGTTCGCCAACGTCCTGACTTTC. Translated: CASKSGEFANVLTF.

This chain connects TRBV3-1 (or the pseudogene TRBV3-2) to TRBJ2-3; D is ambiguous. The CDR3 covers 14 residues. Trimming removed 0 bases at V and 3 bases at J, with 7 bases between. Germline assignment: CDR1 LGHDT and CDR2 YNNKEL (reference sequence). The CDR3 spells CASSQDTGTDTQYF. CDR3 nucleotides: TGTGCCAGCAGCCAAGACACTGGTACAGATACGCAGTATTTT.

This clone was recorded a few times. The chain links TRBV7-9 to TRBJ2-5, with D possibly being TRBD2 (6 bases). The CDR3 has 16 amino acids. Germline CDR1 reads SEHNR; CDR2 reads FQNEAQ (reference sequence). Deletions cut 1 base from V and 1 base from J, with 13 bases between. As DNA, the CDR3 is TGTGCCAGCAGCTTAGGTCCCAGCGGGCCCCAAGAGACCCAGTACTTC. Its translation is CASSLGPSGPQETQYF. Full variable domain (outside the CDR3, taken from reference TRBV7-9 and TRBJ2-5): DTGVSQNPRHKITKRGQNVTFRCDPISEHNRLYWYRQTLGQGPEFLTYFQNEAQLEKSRLLSDRFSAERPKGSFSTLEIQRTEQGDSAMYLCASSLGPSGPQETQYFGPGTRLLVL.

The chain uses TRBV7-9 and TRBJ1-2; D is possibly TRBD1 (5 bases). CDR1 and CDR2 from the germline V gene are SEHNR and FQNEAQ (reference sequence). The CDR3 is 13 amino acids. With 5 bases removed from V and 9 bases from J, the gap between germline ends came to 16 bases. The CDR3 loop reads CASSPFQGHRYTF. CDR3 nucleotide sequence: TGTGCCAGCAGCCCCTTTCAGGGCCACCGCTACACCTTC.